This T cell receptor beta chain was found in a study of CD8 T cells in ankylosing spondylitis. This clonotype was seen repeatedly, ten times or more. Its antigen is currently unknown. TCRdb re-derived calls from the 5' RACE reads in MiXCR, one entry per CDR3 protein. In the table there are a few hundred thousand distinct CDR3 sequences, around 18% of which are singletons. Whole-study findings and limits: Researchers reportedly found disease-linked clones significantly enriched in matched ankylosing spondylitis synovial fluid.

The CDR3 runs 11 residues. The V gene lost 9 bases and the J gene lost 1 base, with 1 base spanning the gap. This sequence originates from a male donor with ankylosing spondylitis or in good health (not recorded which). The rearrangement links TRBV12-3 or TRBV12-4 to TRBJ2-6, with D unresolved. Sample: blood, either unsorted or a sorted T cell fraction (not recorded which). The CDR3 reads CASSGANVLTF. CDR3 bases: TGTGCCAGTTCTGGGGCCAACGTCCTGACTTTC.